These T cell receptor beta chains were read from a single sample in a study of T-cell reconstitution after alpha-beta-depleted transplantation in children. TCRdb re-derived calls from the PCR reads in MiXCR, one entry per CDR3 protein. The repertoire consists of about 980,000 distinct CDR3 sequences, with 25% to 35% occurring once and the leading ten covering roughly 28%. The sample consisted of PBMCs, mostly from graft donor cells, taken 360 days after TCRalphabeta/CD19-depleted stem cell transplant. All receptors derive from a boy under three years old who had a stem cell transplant for SCID, so the T cells may come from the graft donor. CDR3s include the opening cysteine and the closing phenylalanine or tryptophan. The D gene is left open where the match is weak. Clone size is stated in some rows and not others, as once, few, many or a class when expanded.

V gene: TRBV15; D gene: TRBD1; clone size: few; J gene: TRBJ1-2; CDR3 DNA: TGTGCCACCAGCAGAGATATCGCACGGGACAGATTCTCTGGCTACACCTTC; CDR3 protein: CATSRDIARDRFSGYTF
V gene: TRBV9; D gene: .; clone size: .; J gene: TRBJ2-2; CDR3 DNA: TGTGCCAGCAGCGCGAGGGCAGCCGGGGAGCTGTTTTTT; CDR3 protein: CASSARAAGELFF
V gene: TRBV2; D gene: .; clone size: .; J gene: TRBJ2-3; CDR3 DNA: TGTGCCAGCAGTGAAGCTTCTGGAGGTACGCAGTATTTT; CDR3 protein: CASSEASGGTQYF
V gene: TRBV3-1; D gene: TRBD2; clone size: .; J gene: TRBJ2-3; CDR3 DNA: TGTGCCAGCAGCCAATTTGACCCCTCAGCGGGGACTAGCACAGATACGCAGTATTTT; CDR3 protein: CASSQFDPSAGTSTDTQYF
V gene: TRBV28; D gene: .; clone size: few; J gene: TRBJ2-7; CDR3 DNA: TGTGCCAGCAGTTACAGGGATGAGGGGTTGCACTTC; CDR3 protein: CASSYRDEGLHF
V gene: TRBV12-3/TRBV12-4; D gene: TRBD1; clone size: few; J gene: TRBJ1-1; CDR3 DNA: TGTGCCAGCAGTTCTTCCCTGGACAGGCACTGGTATGAAGCTTTCTTT; CDR3 protein: CASSSSLDRHWYEAFF
V gene: TRBV15; D gene: TRBD2; clone size: many; J gene: TRBJ2-1; CDR3 DNA: TGTGCCACCGTAGCGGGGGGACGTTACAATGAGCAGTTCTTC; CDR3 protein: CATVAGGRYNEQFF
V gene: TRBV5-1; D gene: .; clone size: few; J gene: TRBJ1-3; CDR3 DNA: TGCGCCAGCAGCTTGGGTTCGAGCTCTGGAAACACCATATATTTT; CDR3 protein: CASSLGSSSGNTIYF
V gene: TRBV4-3; D gene: TRBD2; clone size: few; J gene: TRBJ2-1; CDR3 DNA: TGCGCCAGCAGCCAAGGGACTAGCGGGGGCCCACTATACAATGAGCAGTTCTTC; CDR3 protein: CASSQGTSGGPLYNEQFF
V gene: TRBV25-1; D gene: .; clone size: few; J gene: TRBJ2-1; CDR3 DNA: TGTGCCAGCAGTGAATATCGGTCGGGGCGGAATGAGCAGTTCTTC; CDR3 protein: CASSEYRSGRNEQFF
V gene: TRBV11-2; D gene: .; clone size: .; J gene: TRBJ2-3; CDR3 DNA: TGTGCCAGCAGCTTAGTCTCCCTCTACACAGATACGCAGTATTTT; CDR3 protein: CASSLVSLYTDTQYF
V gene: TRBV12-3/TRBV12-4; D gene: TRBD1; clone size: once; J gene: TRBJ1-2; CDR3 DNA: TGTGCCAGCAGTTTGGACAGGGATGGCTATGGCTACACCTTC; CDR3 protein: CASSLDRDGYGYTF
V gene: TRBV6-2/TRBV6-3; D gene: .; clone size: few; J gene: TRBJ2-1; CDR3 DNA: TGTGCCAGCAGTTATCCGTCAACCAGGGGGGAGTACAATGAGCAGTTCTTC; CDR3 protein: CASSYPSTRGEYNEQFF
V gene: TRBV20-1; D gene: TRBD2; clone size: once; J gene: TRBJ2-7; CDR3 DNA: TGCAGTGCTAGCGGGACTAGCGGGGGGGCCTTGAGTTCCAACTACGAGCAGTACTTC; CDR3 protein: CSASGTSGGALSSNYEQYF
V gene: TRBV11-2; D gene: .; clone size: few; J gene: TRBJ2-5; CDR3 DNA: TGTGCCAGCATCTTGACCGGAGAGACCCAGTACTTC; CDR3 protein: CASILTGETQYF
V gene: TRBV2; D gene: .; clone size: .; J gene: TRBJ2-7; CDR3 DNA: TGTGCCAGCAGAGACAGTAGAAGCTCCTACGAGCAGTACTTC; CDR3 protein: CASRDSRSSYEQYF
V gene: TRBV5-1; D gene: .; clone size: .; J gene: TRBJ1-1; CDR3 DNA: TGCGCCAGCAGCTTGGAGGGTCCCTCTGAAGCTTTCTTT; CDR3 protein: CASSLEGPSEAFF
V gene: TRBV3-1; D gene: .; clone size: few; J gene: TRBJ2-7; CDR3 DNA: TGTGCCAGCACCTCCGATTCTCTTTCGCGTGAGCAGTACTTC; CDR3 protein: CASTSDSLSREQYF
V gene: TRBV20-1; D gene: .; clone size: .; J gene: TRBJ1-1; CDR3 DNA: TGCAGTGCTAGGACGGTCTTTGAGGAGAACACTGAAGCTTTCTTT; CDR3 protein: CSARTVFEENTEAFF
V gene: TRBV28; D gene: .; clone size: .; J gene: TRBJ2-3; CDR3 DNA: TGTGCCAGCAGCTCCCCGGGCGGACGAGATACGCAGTATTTT; CDR3 protein: CASSSPGGRDTQYF
V gene: TRBV2; D gene: .; clone size: .; J gene: TRBJ1-2; CDR3 DNA: TGTGCCAGCTCCCCGGTATGGTCCTACACCTTC; CDR3 protein: CASSPVWSYTF
V gene: TRBV7-2; D gene: .; clone size: .; J gene: TRBJ2-7; CDR3 DNA: TGTGCCAGCAGCTTCCTGTCTAGATGGGTTTACGAGCAGTACTTC; CDR3 protein: CASSFLSRWVYEQYF
V gene: TRBV5-6; D gene: .; clone size: .; J gene: TRBJ2-7; CDR3 DNA: TGTGCCAGCAGCTTGGAACTTGCGATCTACGAGCAGTACTTC; CDR3 protein: CASSLELAIYEQYF
V gene: TRBV20-1; D gene: .; clone size: .; J gene: TRBJ1-6; CDR3 DNA: TGCAGTGCTAGATCCCCCGGGGGCCAGCTAAGTAATTCACCCCTCCACTTT; CDR3 protein: CSARSPGGQLSNSPLHF
V gene: TRBV30; D gene: .; clone size: .; J gene: TRBJ2-1; CDR3 DNA: TGTGCCTGGAGTGGGTCAGGGTCGGTCGATGAGCAGTTCTTC; CDR3 protein: CAWSGSGSVDEQFF
V gene: TRBV20-1; D gene: TRBD2; clone size: .; J gene: TRBJ2-7; CDR3 DNA: TGCAGTGCTAGAGGCCCGGGACTAGCATTCGAGCAGTACTTC; CDR3 protein: CSARGPGLAFEQYF
V gene: TRBV28; D gene: TRBD2; clone size: few; J gene: TRBJ2-5; CDR3 DNA: TGTGCCAGCAGAGAATCGACTAGCAGAGAGACCCAGTACTTC; CDR3 protein: CASRESTSRETQYF
V gene: TRBV27; D gene: TRBD1; clone size: .; J gene: TRBJ1-5; CDR3 DNA: TGTGCCAGCCGGACAGGGGCCAATCAGCCCCAGCATTTT; CDR3 protein: CASRTGANQPQHF
V gene: TRBV12-3/TRBV12-4; D gene: .; clone size: .; J gene: TRBJ2-1; CDR3 DNA: TGTGCCAGCAGTTTAAAGTACGGAGCGTACAATGAGCAGTTCTTC; CDR3 protein: CASSLKYGAYNEQFF
V gene: TRBV24-1; D gene: TRBD1; clone size: few; J gene: TRBJ2-3; CDR3 DNA: TGTGCCACCAGTACGCCTCCCGGGACAGGGGACACAGATACGCAGTATTTT; CDR3 protein: CATSTPPGTGDTDTQYF
V gene: TRBV12-3/TRBV12-4; D gene: .; clone size: few; J gene: TRBJ2-5; CDR3 DNA: TGTGCCAGCAGTTCCAGACTAGTTCAAGAGACCCAGTACTTC; CDR3 protein: CASSSRLVQETQYF
V gene: TRBV20-1; D gene: .; clone size: .; J gene: TRBJ1-4; CDR3 DNA: TGCAGTGCCGAAACCGGGAGAGGAGAAAAACTGTTTTTT; CDR3 protein: CSAETGRGEKLFF
V gene: TRBV12-3/TRBV12-4; D gene: .; clone size: .; J gene: TRBJ2-3; CDR3 DNA: TGTGCCAGCAGTTTATTGGGACCACCGCCAGATACGCAGTATTTT; CDR3 protein: CASSLLGPPPDTQYF
V gene: TRBV20-1; D gene: TRBD1; clone size: few; J gene: TRBJ2-7; CDR3 DNA: TGCAGTGCCCGCACGGACAGGGCCGTTCCCTACGAGCAGTACTTC; CDR3 protein: CSARTDRAVPYEQYF
V gene: TRBV6-2/TRBV6-3; D gene: .; clone size: few; J gene: TRBJ2-1; CDR3 DNA: TGTGCCAGCAGTTACACAGACAATGAGCAGTTCTTC; CDR3 protein: CASSYTDNEQFF
V gene: TRBV7-9; D gene: .; clone size: .; J gene: TRBJ2-7; CDR3 DNA: TGTGCCAGCAGCTTACGTGTAGGGTCCTACGAGCAGTACTTC; CDR3 protein: CASSLRVGSYEQYF
V gene: TRBV29-1; D gene: .; clone size: .; J gene: TRBJ2-2; CDR3 DNA: TGCAGCGCCGACTTCAACGGGGAGCTGTTTTTT; CDR3 protein: CSADFNGELFF
V gene: TRBV7-2; D gene: TRBD1; clone size: .; J gene: TRBJ2-7; CDR3 DNA: TGTGCCAGCAGCTTATTACAGGGGAGCGGCGAGCAGTACTTC; CDR3 protein: CASSLLQGSGEQYF
V gene: TRBV11-2; D gene: TRBD1; clone size: .; J gene: TRBJ1-1; CDR3 DNA: TGTGCCAGCAGCGGCATAACAGGGGGATGGGACTCCACTGAAGCTTTCTTT; CDR3 protein: CASSGITGGWDSTEAFF
V gene: TRBV20-1; D gene: .; clone size: .; J gene: TRBJ1-1; CDR3 DNA: TGCAGTGCCCGAAAAGGAAGGCGAAGCACTGAAGCTTTCTTT; CDR3 protein: CSARKGRRSTEAFF
V gene: TRBV4-1; D gene: .; clone size: few; J gene: TRBJ1-1; CDR3 DNA: TGCGCCAGCAGCCAAGACACACTTGGCCCTGACAGGAACACTGAAGCTTTCTTT; CDR3 protein: CASSQDTLGPDRNTEAFF
V gene: TRBV18; D gene: .; clone size: .; J gene: TRBJ1-5; CDR3 DNA: TGTGCCAGCTCACAACCGGGTACCGGCAATCAGCCCCAGCATTTT; CDR3 protein: CASSQPGTGNQPQHF
V gene: TRBV29-1; D gene: TRBD2; clone size: .; J gene: TRBJ2-3; CDR3 DNA: TGCAGCGTCGCACCGGGACTGACGTTGACTAGCGGGAATACAGATACGCAGTATTTT; CDR3 protein: CSVAPGLTLTSGNTDTQYF
V gene: TRBV3-1; D gene: TRBD2; clone size: few; J gene: TRBJ2-1; CDR3 DNA: TGTGCCAGCAGCCAAGATGAGCGGGGGGGCAATGAGCAGTTCTTC; CDR3 protein: CASSQDERGGNEQFF
V gene: TRBV12-3/TRBV12-4; D gene: .; clone size: many; J gene: TRBJ1-2; CDR3 DNA: TGTGCCAGCAGCCGGACACCTAACTATGGCTACACCTTC; CDR3 protein: CASSRTPNYGYTF
V gene: TRBV7-2; D gene: TRBD1; clone size: once; J gene: TRBJ2-5; CDR3 DNA: TGTGCCAGCAGCTTCCAGCCCGGGACAGGGGGGACCCAGTACTTC; CDR3 protein: CASSFQPGTGGTQYF
V gene: TRBV7-3; D gene: TRBD2; clone size: many; J gene: TRBJ2-1; CDR3 DNA: TGTGCCAGCAGCTGGGGGGGGAATGAGCAGTTCTTC; CDR3 protein: CASSWGGNEQFF
V gene: TRBV2; D gene: TRBD2; clone size: few; J gene: TRBJ2-3; CDR3 DNA: TGTGCCAGTGGACTAGACACAGATACGCAGTATTTT; CDR3 protein: CASGLDTDTQYF
V gene: TRBV20-1; D gene: TRBD1; clone size: few; J gene: TRBJ1-2; CDR3 DNA: TGCAGTGCCCAGAAGGGGACAGGGGCTGGCTACACCTTC; CDR3 protein: CSAQKGTGAGYTF
V gene: TRBV5-6; D gene: .; clone size: few; J gene: TRBJ2-7; CDR3 DNA: TGTGCCAGCAGCATAGACATTCGTCTTACCGAGCAGTACTTC; CDR3 protein: CASSIDIRLTEQYF
V gene: TRBV25-1; D gene: .; clone size: .; J gene: TRBJ2-5; CDR3 DNA: TGTGCCAGCAGTGAATATTTCGGGGGCCTGAAGACCCAGTACTTC; CDR3 protein: CASSEYFGGLKTQYF
V gene: TRBV20-1; D gene: .; clone size: few; J gene: TRBJ1-1; CDR3 DNA: TGCAGTGCTAGAGTGGGCAGCATGAACACTGAAGCTTTCTTT; CDR3 protein: CSARVGSMNTEAFF
V gene: TRBV27; D gene: .; clone size: few; J gene: TRBJ2-1; CDR3 DNA: TGTGCCAGCAGTATAATCAGGGGAAATGAGCAGTTCTTC; CDR3 protein: CASSIIRGNEQFF
V gene: TRBV7-2; D gene: TRBD1; clone size: few; J gene: TRBJ2-1; CDR3 DNA: TGTGCCAGCAACTTCGGACAGGGGCCCTACAATGAGCAGTTCTTC; CDR3 protein: CASNFGQGPYNEQFF
V gene: TRBV29-1; D gene: .; clone size: .; J gene: TRBJ1-2; CDR3 DNA: TGCAGCGTTGGGGGCTATGGCTACACCTTC; CDR3 protein: CSVGGYGYTF
V gene: TRBV12-3/TRBV12-4; D gene: .; clone size: .; J gene: TRBJ1-1; CDR3 DNA: TGTGCCAGCACCCCGACTCCAACGAACACTGAAGCTTTCTTT; CDR3 protein: CASTPTPTNTEAFF
V gene: TRBV12-3/TRBV12-4; D gene: .; clone size: .; J gene: TRBJ2-7; CDR3 DNA: TGTGCCAGCAGCCGCCAGAGGGGCTACGAGCAGTACTTC; CDR3 protein: CASSRQRGYEQYF
V gene: TRBV27; D gene: TRBD1; clone size: .; J gene: TRBJ2-7; CDR3 DNA: TGTGCCAGCAGTCCCCGGTGGGGGACAGTTAACATCTACGAGCAGTACTTC; CDR3 protein: CASSPRWGTVNIYEQYF
V gene: TRBV20-1; D gene: .; clone size: .; J gene: TRBJ2-7; CDR3 DNA: TGCAGTGCTATCCCACCATTCTCCTACGAGCAGTACTTC; CDR3 protein: CSAIPPFSYEQYF